Listed here is a single T cell receptor beta chain. Libraries were prepared by immunoSEQ multiplex PCR; TCRdb keeps only in-frame clonotypes and omits some of them. This sample carries some 96,000 clones, 88% of them seen once, and the ten largest clones take 4.5% to 6.5%. Germline values: CDR1 MGHDK, CDR2 SYGVNS. The CDR3 extends over 15 amino acids. After removal of 6 bases from V and 7 bases from J, the junction contained 11 bases not matched to a gene. This record comes from a study of blood T cell repertoires in COVID-19. Looking at the study overall: T cells, B-cell-depleted T cells, or PBMCs supplied cDNA or gDNA.

The chain has TRBV25-1 and TRBJ1-1; 10 nucleotides match TRBD1. Sequencing was performed on peripheral blood. This TCR was recovered from a human donor in a cohort sampled during active COVID-19. CDR3 nucleotides: TGTGCCAGCAGCGTAGAGGGACAGGGGAATGTTGAAGCTTTCTTT. Translating it yields CASSVEGQGNVEAFF.